Below are 32 T cell receptor beta chains sequenced from a single sample in a study of regulatory T cells in long-lasting Graves disease. To make TCR beta libraries, researchers used iRepertoire HTBI primers and Arm-PCR of CDR3 regions. TCRdb fed the multiplex PCR reads into MiXCR, producing one record per CDR3 protein. The table records 250,000 to 300,000 distinct CDR3 sequences, around a fifth of them present only once. The sample's time point: persistent/refractory GD, antithyroid drugs over 5 years with positive TRAb. PBMC-derived RNA was used for the TCR library. The source material was peripheral blood mononuclear cells (PBMCs), sampled when the disease was refractory, from a patient treated with antithyroid drugs. The receptors were sampled from a female donor with Graves disease.

This clonotype has a count of ten or more. J is TRBJ2-7 and V is TRBV7-2, with 13 bases that match TRBD2. Per the germline V gene, CDR1 is SGHTA and CDR2 is FQGNSA. V shed 1 base and J 5 bases; nucleotides not matched to a gene: 11. This CDR3 has 18 amino acids. The CDR3 DNA reads TGTGCCAGCAGCTTAGGGACTAGCGGGAGAAGGTTGGGTAACGAGCAGTACTTC. Protein sequence: CASSLGTSGRRLGNEQYF.

The table lists this clonotype with many counts. V and J are TRBV28 and TRBJ1-1; 7 positions agree with TRBD1. The germline CDR1 and CDR2 sequences are MDHEN and SYDVKM. This CDR3 is 15 amino acids long. V gave up 2 bases and J gave up 5 bases; unmatched junction bases: 8. CDR3 residues: CASSLADRARTEAFF. CDR3 nucleotide sequence: TGTGCCAGCAGTTTAGCTGACAGGGCGCGGACTGAAGCTTTCTTT.

At least ten counts were recorded for this clonotype. The chain joins TRBV28 to TRBJ2-7; 8 bases are shared with TRBD1. This CDR3 has 14 amino acids. CDR1 is MDHEN, CDR2 SYDVKM, per germline. V dropped 6 bases and J dropped 3; count of bases not matched to a gene: 7. Here the CDR3 DNA reads TGTGCCAGCAGCCTAGGACAGGGAGACTACGAGCAGTACTTC. Protein: CASSLGQGDYEQYF.

Many counts were recorded for this clonotype. V gene TRBV6-5 combines with J gene TRBJ2-7; D may be TRBD1 (5 bases). V lost 2 bases to trimming and J lost 6 bases, with 14 bases between them. This CDR3 is built from 14 residues. Germline V CDR1 and CDR2: MNHEY, SVGAGI. CDR3 DNA sequence: TGTGCCAGCAGTTACCAAAGACAGAAACCCGAGCAGTACTTC. Amino acids: CASSYQRQKPEQYF.

CDR3 in DNA: TGTGCCAGCAGCTTAGGGGGAGACAAAAACATTCAGTACTTC. Amino acids: CASSLGGDKNIQYF. The V gene is TRBV7-2, the J gene TRBJ2-4; possible D gene TRBD2, 5 bases. This CDR3 has 14 residues. Trimming pared 1 base from V and 3 bases from J, leaving 7 bases between. The germline CDR1 and CDR2 sequences are SGHTA and FQGNSA.

This clonotype was detected a few times. The chain has TRBV7-9 and TRBJ1-2; D may be TRBD1 (5 bases). Trimming cost V 5 bases and J 7 bases, with 14 bases left between them. The CDR3 is 13 residues long. Germline V gene data show CDR1 as SEHNR and CDR2 as FQNEAQ (reference sequence). The CDR3 loop reads CASSAIGGSGYTF. The CDR3 DNA reads as TGTGCCAGCAGCGCAATTGGGGGGAGTGGCTACACCTTC.

There are a few counts of this clonotype. J is TRBJ1-1 and V is TRBV4-1, with unresolved D. The CDR3 contains 14 residues. Germline CDR1 and CDR2: MGHRA and YSYEKL. Trimming removed 3 bases from V and 2 bases from J, with 10 bases in between. The CDR3 here is CASSHPAQNTEAFF. The CDR3, as DNA: TGCGCCAGCAGCCACCCCGCTCAAAACACTGAAGCTTTCTTT.

This clonotype was detected only a few times. The chain uses TRBV4-1 and TRBJ1-1; D call uncertain. Trimming shortened V by 1 base and J by 1 base, and 7 bases separated the two germline ends. This CDR3 comprises 14 residues. CDR1 MGHRA and CDR2 YSYEKL come from the germline V gene. The CDR3 DNA reads TGCGCCAGCAGCCAAGGGGTTACGAACACTGAAGCTTTCTTT. This gives the protein CASSQGVTNTEAFF.

The rearrangement links TRBV15 to TRBJ2-5; D call uncertain. The V gene lost 1 base and the J gene lost 0 bases, with 9 bases spanning the gap. Germline V gives CDR1 LNHNV, CDR2 YYDKDF (reference sequence). This CDR3 contains 15 residues. This chain's CDR3 is CATSRVRANQETQYF. The CDR3 nucleotides read TGTGCCACCAGCAGAGTTCGGGCTAACCAAGAGACCCAGTACTTC.

This clonotype was seen repeatedly, ten times or more. J is TRBJ2-5 and V is TRBV9, with 10 bases lining up with TRBD2. This CDR3 spans 15 amino acids. J was trimmed by 3 bases and V by 2 bases; bases with no gene match: 4. Germline assignment: CDR1 SGDLS and CDR2 YYNGEE. CDR3 in DNA: TGTGCCAGCAGCGTCGCCGGACTAGCGGAAGAGACCCAGTACTTC. This codes for CASSVAGLAEETQYF.

A remark on this clonotype: This may come from a read error, since a much larger clone is one base off. The J gene is TRBJ2-5, the V gene TRBV12-3 or TRBV12-4; no clear D. The CDR3 is made up of 13 amino acids. The CDR3 DNA reads TGTGCCAGCAGTTTAAATTTCGGAGAGACCCAGCACTTC. Protein: CASSLNFGETQHF.

This clonotype was picked up many times. The V gene is TRBV28, the J gene TRBJ2-7, with 7 bases aligning to TRBD1. The V and J ends lost 2 bases and 0 bases, in that order; junction bases with no gene match: 1. This CDR3 has 14 residues. Germline CDR1 MDHEN, CDR2 SYDVKM. CDR3 in amino acids: CASSLRGLSYEQYF. DNA of the CDR3: TGTGCCAGCAGTTTAAGGGGGCTCTCCTACGAGCAGTACTTC.

The rearrangement links TRBV7-2 to TRBJ1-1; the D is unclear. CDR1 SGHTA and CDR2 FQGNSA come from the germline V gene. The CDR3 contains 14 residues. V was clipped by 1 base and J by 0 bases, with 6 bases between them. The CDR3 nucleotides are TGTGCCAGCAGCTTAGTACTGATGAACACTGAAGCTTTCTTT. Encoded protein: CASSLVLMNTEAFF.

This clonotype was observed at least ten times. V is TRBV28 and J is TRBJ1-4; 7 positions agree with TRBD1. The CDR3 covers 15 residues. Germline-derived CDR1 and CDR2 are MDHEN and SYDVKM. Trimming cost V 3 bases and J 3 bases; bases outside gene matches: 4. The DNA for the CDR3 is TGTGCCAGCAGTTTTCCAGGGGGATCTAATGAAAAACTGTTTTTT. Its protein product is CASSFPGGSNEKLFF.

This clonotype appeared many times. A junction end diverges from the germline sequence, so it may reflect a read error. The V call is TRBV6-1, the J call TRBJ1-5, with a tentative D call TRBD1 (6 bases). Germline V gene lookup returns CDR1 MNHNS and CDR2 SASEGT. The CDR3 has 14 residues. The CDR3 reads CASRSTGYNQPQHF. Written as DNA, the CDR3 is TGTGCCAGCAGGTCCACAGGGTACAATCAACCCCAGCATTTT.

This clonotype was seen more than once but under ten times. J is TRBJ2-1 and V is TRBV10-3; possibly TRBD2 for D (5 bases). The germline V gene encodes CDR1 ENHRY and CDR2 SYGVKD. The V and J ends lost 3 bases and 8 bases respectively, with 14 bases between them. The CDR3 extends over 14 amino acids. CDR3 coding DNA: TGTGCCATCAGTGACGGGGAAGGGTCGTATGAGCAGTTCTTC. Translating gives CAISDGEGSYEQFF.

The J gene is TRBJ1-5, the V gene TRBV6-1, with 7 positions matching TRBD1. Germline V gene data show CDR1 as MNHNS and CDR2 as SASEGT. The CDR3 length is 15 residues. V lost 6 bases to trimming and J lost 1 base; unmatched junction nucleotides: 6. CDR3 nucleotides: TGTGCCAGCAGGGGACAGTCCGGCAGCAATCAGCCCCAGCATTTT. Its translation is CASRGQSGSNQPQHF.

V and J are TRBV4-1 and TRBJ2-4; D gene ambiguous. Germline CDR1 and CDR2: MGHRA and YSYEKL. The CDR3 consists of 13 residues. V was trimmed by 0 bases and J by 8 bases, leaving 8 bases between them. The CDR3 loop is CASSQDPSDIQYF. In DNA form, the CDR3 reads TGCGCCAGCAGCCAAGATCCCTCCGACATTCAGTACTTC.

This CDR3 reads CASSQDIREGWGRGYTF. The DNA for the CDR3 is TGCGCCAGCAGCCAAGATATTCGGGAGGGGTGGGGTAGGGGCTACACCTTC. The chain joins TRBV4-3 to TRBJ1-2, with D perhaps matching TRBD1 (5 bases). This CDR3 has 17 amino acids. Germline CDR1 is LGHNA and CDR2 is YSLEER. V dropped 0 bases and J dropped 8 bases, with 22 bases sitting between them.

The table lists this clonotype with many counts. This sequence joins TRBV3-1 and TRBJ1-1; a possible D gene is TRBD1 (5 bases). Trimming took 1 base from V and 11 from J, leaving 14 bases between them. Per germline, CDR1 LGHDT and CDR2 YNNKEL (reference sequence). This CDR3 comprises 13 residues. For the CDR3, the DNA is TGTGCCAGCAGCCAAGGAGTGGGGGATCGGGCTTTCTTT. This codes for CASSQGVGDRAFF. Drawing the rest from reference TRBV3-1 and TRBJ1-1, the complete variable domain is DTAVSQTPKYLVTQMGNDKSIKCEQNLGHDTMYWYKQDSKKFLKIMFSYNNKELIINETVPNRFSPKSPDKAHLNLHINSLELGDSAVYFCASSQGVGDRAFFGQGTRLTVV.

The rearrangement joins TRBV9 to TRBJ1-4, with TRBD1 matching over 9 bases. CDR3 size: 15 residues. Germline V gene lookup returns CDR1 SGDLS and CDR2 YYNGEE. Unmatched junction bases numbered 10, after V lost 3 bases and J lost 10 bases. The CDR3 is CASSADGTGSGKLFF. The CDR3 DNA reads as TGTGCCAGCAGCGCGGACGGGACAGGGTCCGGAAAACTGTTTTTT.

The V call is TRBV6-1, the J call TRBJ2-7, with 8 nucleotides matching TRBD1. This CDR3 contains 14 residues. Germline V gene sequence: CDR1 MNHNS, CDR2 SASEGT. V lost 7 bases, J lost 5 bases, and 10 bases stayed unmatched. CDR3 sequence reads: CASIYGQGKNEQYF. The CDR3 DNA follows: TGTGCCAGCATCTACGGACAGGGAAAGAACGAGCAGTACTTC.

To note about this clonotype: At one end, the junction sequence differs from germline, possibly due to a read error. The chain has TRBV6-2 or TRBV6-3 and TRBJ1-2; D is unclear. CDR1 and CDR2 (germline): MNHEY, SVGEGT. This CDR3 contains 13 residues. CDR3 region: CASTSFGNYDYTF. DNA of the CDR3: TGTGCCAGCACCTCGTTTGGAAACTATGACTACACCTTC.

The table lists this clonotype with a count of one. The V call is TRBV20-1, the J call TRBJ2-3; possible D gene TRBD2, 6 bases. Per the germline V gene, CDR1 is DFQATT and CDR2 is SNEGSKA (reference sequence). The CDR3 covers 14 residues. V was clipped by 0 bases and J by 4 bases, with 11 bases between them. CDR3 amino acids: CSARDLTSPDTQYF. As DNA, the CDR3 is TGCAGTGCTAGAGATCTGACTAGTCCAGATACGCAGTATTTT.

This clonotype was seen repeatedly, ten times or more. The chain has TRBV5-5 and TRBJ2-7; 9 nucleotides agree with TRBD1. The CDR3 covers 15 residues. V lost 4 bases and J lost 3; bases outside the gene matches: 8. In germline, CDR1 is SGHKS, CDR2 YYEKEE (reference sequence). The CDR3 here is CASSQTWDRDYEQYF. The CDR3 region has the DNA TGTGCCAGCAGCCAAACCTGGGACAGGGACTACGAGCAGTACTTC.

This clonotype came up many times. CDR3 sequence reads: CASSSLWERRAYEQYF. CDR3 bases: TGTGCCAGCAGTAGCCTCTGGGAGCGGAGAGCCTACGAGCAGTACTTC. The rearrangement joins TRBV28 to TRBJ2-7; weak D call: TRBD2 (5 bases). V was cut by 5 bases and J by 2 bases, with 19 bases left in between. The V gene's germline CDR1 is MDHEN and CDR2 SYDVKM. The CDR3 spans 16 residues.

This clonotype was recorded at least ten times. The gene calls are TRBV11-2 and TRBJ1-2, with no clear D. The germline V gene has CDR1 SGHAT and CDR2 FQNNGV. Trimming stripped 1 base from V and 3 bases from J, with 6 bases between. This CDR3 has 13 residues. The CDR3 loop is CASSLVDDYGYTF. Here the CDR3 DNA reads TGTGCCAGCAGCTTAGTCGACGACTATGGCTACACCTTC.

The chain couples TRBV7-2 to TRBJ2-7; 8 positions agree with TRBD2. There are 17 residues in the CDR3. V lost 2 bases to trimming and J lost 2 bases; unmatched junction nucleotides: 11. Germline CDR1 reads SGHTA; CDR2 reads FQGNSA. The CDR3 is CASSLRVGGLETYEQYF. CDR3 DNA: TGTGCCAGCAGCTTACGGGTCGGGGGACTAGAGACCTACGAGCAGTACTTC. Complete variable domain (other parts from reference TRBV7-2 and TRBJ2-7): GAGVSQSPSNKVTEKGKDVELRCDPISGHTALYWYRQSLGQGLEFLIYFQGNSAPDKSGLPSDRFSAERTGGSVSTLTIQRTQQEDSAVYLCASSLRVGGLETYEQYFGPGTRLTVT.

A few counts support this clonotype. The gene calls are TRBV6-1 and TRBJ1-4, with 9 bases that match TRBD1. The CDR3 is 14 residues long. The V gene end was trimmed by 6 bases and the J gene end by 7 bases; junction bases not matched to a gene: 6. Germline CDR1 MNHNS, CDR2 SASEGT. The CDR3 spells CASRTGGSSEKLFF. CDR3 nucleotide sequence: TGTGCCAGCAGAACAGGGGGCTCTTCTGAAAAACTGTTTTTT.

The V call is TRBV10-2, the J call TRBJ2-7; D gene unclear. Germline V gene data show CDR1 as WSHSY and CDR2 as SAAADI. This CDR3 is 13 amino acids long. Between the trimmed V and J ends, which lost 6 bases and 3 bases, there was a span of 12 bases. CDR3 loop: CASSLGFLYEQYF. Here the CDR3 DNA reads TGCGCCAGCAGCCTGGGGTTCCTCTACGAGCAGTACTTC.

This clonotype was observed many times. The chain is built from TRBV28 and TRBJ1-2; D possibly corresponds to TRBD1 (5 bases). The ends were cut back, 5 bases at V and 1 base at J, with 17 bases in the middle. This CDR3 has 16 residues. Germline V gene lookup returns CDR1 MDHEN and CDR2 SYDVKM. The CDR3, as DNA: TGTGCCAGCAGTGCCGGGACCCGAGAGTTTAACTATGGCTACACCTTC. It yields the protein CASSAGTREFNYGYTF.

As to this clonotype: A junction boundary mismatches the germline segment, possibly from a read error. The rearrangement uses TRBV5-1 and TRBJ1-1; D call uncertain. Germline loops: CDR1 SGHRS, CDR2 YFSETQ. CDR3 size: 12 residues. The CDR3 loop reads CAGSLVDTEAFF. The CDR3, as DNA: TGCGCCGGCAGCTTGGTTGACACTGAAGCTTTCTTT.